This TCR beta chain originates from a study of shared clonotypes between healthy human individuals (dated by TCRdb to about 2020). General notes on the study: A couple of women and a few men aged 18 to 49 years were included in the cohort. Blood TCR repertoires of 5 or 6 healthy adults were deeply sequenced to estimate repertoire size and the extent of clonotype sharing between individuals. Libraries were prepared and TCR repertoires were sequenced by different laboratories using diverse techniques, in order to increase sequencing depth and limit assay-specific biases. Leukapheresis yielded between about 0.94 and 8.9 billion PBMCs per donor.

Measured from the cysteine to the phenylalanine, the CDR3 is 15 residues long. Of all the DNA, just the CDR3 is kept, 45 bases in frame from base 1. Healthy HIV-negative adults with no recently reported acute infections or vaccinations were included as donors. All donors were Caucasian adults living in Nashville, Tennessee, USA. For unsorted samples, tens of millions of PBMCs were counted and genomic DNA was extracted with the QIAamp DNA Blood Mini kit. After blood collection by leukapheresis, PBMCs were isolated using Ficoll-Histopaque density gradient centrifugation and then cryopreserved in the vapor phase of liquid nitrogen. The research as a whole found: Sampling was restricted to blood, and TCR repertoires in tissues likely differ from the TCR repertoires found in blood. Pairwise subsampling indicated that sequencing depth was expected to affect the degree of clonotype sharing among donors. The small number of donors limited the genetic and exposure-history diversity represented.

TCR CDR3 regions were amplified from genomic DNA by multiplex PCR using the deep immunoSEQ assay. Genomic DNA extracted from each cell subset was distributed evenly over all wells of several immunoSEQ 96-well plates, and each plate served as one replicate. For unsorted PBMC, roughly 330 ng of genomic DNA, equivalent to 30,000 to 35,000 T cell genomes, went into each replicate PCR. Ten immunoSEQ deep assay plates were used to sequence unsorted PBMC genomic DNA. Purified libraries were measured with a Qubit 3.0 fluorometer, size-checked on a Bioanalyzer 2100, and measured again with the KAPA Library Quantification kit. Every immunoSEQ 96-well plate was sequenced on a dedicated single-read 150-cycle Illumina NextSeq 550 flow cell. In the source study's methods: Because the immunoSEQ output included only junctional sequences and no quality scores, the filtering could not be the same as the filtering used for full-length reads. To assign V/J genes and CDR3, sequences were annotated using PyIR, a Python wrapper for IgBLAST v1.9, with IMGT germline references. Any read was removed if the V/J assignment was weak (E-value above 1e-6), the CDR3 was missing, or the read contained stop codons, out-of-frame junctions, or ambiguous translated residues. A V3J clonotype was defined by an identical inferred V gene, J gene, and CDR3 amino acid sequence. The percentage overlap between two repertoires was calculated by dividing the number of shared unique clonotypes by the size of the smaller repertoire. RTK rarefaction, the Chao1 estimator, and Recon v2.1 estimates of unobserved clonotypes were used to assess repertoire richness. Not all clones reach the TCRdb copy of this immuneACCESS table, which keeps in-frame sequences only. Checked studies attribute under half of the gap to unresolved V genes and leave the rest unexplained. V and J calls and clone size are those listed in that table; D and trimming were worked out from the DNA. Here the sample has hundreds of thousands of clones; 60% to 80% occur a single time. The top ten constitute around 12% of the sample.

On this clone itself: The specificity of this receptor is unknown. It has no much larger one-base neighbor in the sample; base qualities were not kept.

The clonotype comes from a woman between 35 and 50 years old in good health. Some clones in this sample may be carry-over from other donors' samples. The material sequenced was PBMCs. The sequence is built from TRBV21-1 and TRBJ2-7; the D call of TRBD1 is as the table states it, not checked on the DNA. TRBV21-1 is a pseudogene. Read as DNA, the sequence is TGTGCCAGCAGAAACCTTAAAGGACAGGCTTACGAGCAGTACTTC. Protein translation: CASRNLKGQAYEQYF.